This T cell receptor beta chain was identified in a study of T cell responses to AZD1222 COVID-19 vaccine. Clones were sequenced by immunoSEQ multiplex PCR, and TCRdb holds only the in-frame ones, with some missing. The table has some 150,000 clones, more than 70% seen once; the top ten hold roughly 5.1%. The CDR3 is made up of 13 amino acids. V dropped 6 bases and J dropped 0 bases, with 8 bases sitting between them. This receptor was obtained from an adult who received the AZD1222 COVID-19 vaccine. The chain employs TRBV12-3 or TRBV12-4 and TRBJ1-1, with D tentatively TRBD1 (5 bases). The input for sequencing was peripheral blood, taken 28 days after the second AZD1222 dose. The CDR3 here is CASSPGLNTEAFF. The DNA for the CDR3 is TGTGCCAGCAGCCCAGGGTTGAACACTGAAGCTTTCTTT.